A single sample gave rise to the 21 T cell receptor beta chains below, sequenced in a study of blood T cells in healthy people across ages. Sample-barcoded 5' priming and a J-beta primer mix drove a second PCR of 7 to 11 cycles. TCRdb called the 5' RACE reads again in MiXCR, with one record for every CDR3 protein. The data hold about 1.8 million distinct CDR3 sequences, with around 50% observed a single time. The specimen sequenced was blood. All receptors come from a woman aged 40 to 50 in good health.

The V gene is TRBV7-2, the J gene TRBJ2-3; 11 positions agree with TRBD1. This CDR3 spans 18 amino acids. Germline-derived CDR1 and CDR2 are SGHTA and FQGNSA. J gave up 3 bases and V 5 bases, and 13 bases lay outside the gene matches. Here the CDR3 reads CASSPIPTGTGGTDTQYF. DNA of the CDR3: TGTGCCAGCAGCCCAATCCCTACCGGGACAGGGGGGACAGATACGCAGTATTTT.

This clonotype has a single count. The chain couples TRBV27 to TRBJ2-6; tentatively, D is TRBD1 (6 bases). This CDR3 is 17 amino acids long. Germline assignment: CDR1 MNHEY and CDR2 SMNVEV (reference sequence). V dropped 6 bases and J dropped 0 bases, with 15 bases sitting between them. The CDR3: CASRRHLQGSGANVLTF. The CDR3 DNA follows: TGTGCCAGCAGAAGACACCTACAGGGCTCTGGGGCCAACGTCCTGACTTTC.

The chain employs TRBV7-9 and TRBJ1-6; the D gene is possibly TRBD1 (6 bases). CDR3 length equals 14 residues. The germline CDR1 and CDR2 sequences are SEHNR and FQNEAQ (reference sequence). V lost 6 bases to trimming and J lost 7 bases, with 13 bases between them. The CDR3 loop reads CASREGGVNSPLHF. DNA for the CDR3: TGTGCCAGCAGGGAGGGGGGCGTGAATTCACCCCTCCACTTT.

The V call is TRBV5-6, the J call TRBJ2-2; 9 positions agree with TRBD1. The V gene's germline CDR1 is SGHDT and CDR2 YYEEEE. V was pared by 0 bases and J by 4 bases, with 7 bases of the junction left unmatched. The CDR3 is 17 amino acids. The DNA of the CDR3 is TGTGCCAGCAGCTTGGGAGGGACAGGGATTGGCACCGGGGAGCTGTTTTTT. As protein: CASSLGGTGIGTGELFF.

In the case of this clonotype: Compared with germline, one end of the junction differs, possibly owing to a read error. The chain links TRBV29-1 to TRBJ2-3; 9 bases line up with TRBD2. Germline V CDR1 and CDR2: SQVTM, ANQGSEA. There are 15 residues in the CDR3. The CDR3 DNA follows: TGCAGCGGGACCGGGACTAGCTCTAGCACAGATGCGCAGTATTTT. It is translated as CSGTGTSSSTDAQYF.

The CDR3 sequence: CASSPDRGLADTQYF. As DNA, the CDR3 is TGTGCCAGCAGCCCGGACAGGGGCCTCGCAGATACGCAGTATTTT. J is TRBJ2-3 and V is TRBV12-3 or TRBV12-4, with 9 bases that match TRBD1. J gave up 4 bases and V 6 bases, and 8 bases lay outside the gene matches. The CDR3 spans 15 residues.

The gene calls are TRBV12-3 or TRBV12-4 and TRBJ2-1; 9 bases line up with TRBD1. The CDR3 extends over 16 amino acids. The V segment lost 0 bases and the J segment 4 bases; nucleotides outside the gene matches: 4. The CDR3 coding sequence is TGTGCCAGCAGTTTAGCGCCGGGACAGGGATACAATGAGCAGTTCTTC. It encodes CASSLAPGQGYNEQFF.

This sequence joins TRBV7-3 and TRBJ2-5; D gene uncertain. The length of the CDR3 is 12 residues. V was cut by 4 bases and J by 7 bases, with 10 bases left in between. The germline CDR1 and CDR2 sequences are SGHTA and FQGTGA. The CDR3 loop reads CASSSAAGTQYF. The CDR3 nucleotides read TGTGCCAGCAGCTCCGCGGCAGGGACCCAGTACTTC.

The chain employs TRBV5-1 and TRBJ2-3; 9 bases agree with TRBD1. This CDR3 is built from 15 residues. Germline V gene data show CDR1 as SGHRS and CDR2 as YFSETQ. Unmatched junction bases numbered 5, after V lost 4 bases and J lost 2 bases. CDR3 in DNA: TGCGCCAGCAGCAGACAGGGGGGGAACACAGATACGCAGTATTTT. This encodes CASSRQGGNTDTQYF.

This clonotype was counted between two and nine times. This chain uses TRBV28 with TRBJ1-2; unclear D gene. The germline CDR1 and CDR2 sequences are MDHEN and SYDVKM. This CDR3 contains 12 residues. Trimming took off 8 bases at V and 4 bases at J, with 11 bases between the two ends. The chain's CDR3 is CASRKGSYGYTF. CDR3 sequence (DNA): TGTGCCAGCCGAAAGGGATCCTATGGCTACACCTTC.

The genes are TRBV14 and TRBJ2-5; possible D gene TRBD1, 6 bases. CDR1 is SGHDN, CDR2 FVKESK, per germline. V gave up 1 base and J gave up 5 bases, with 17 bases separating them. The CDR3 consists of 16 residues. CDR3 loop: CASSQATGPRRETQYF. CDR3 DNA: TGTGCCAGCAGCCAAGCGACAGGCCCGAGGCGGGAGACCCAGTACTTC.

CDR3 bases: TGTGCCAGCTGGGACAGCGCCCGGCGGACCCAGTACTTC. Encoded protein: CASWDSARRTQYF. The chain uses TRBV6-6 and TRBJ2-5; 7 bases align to TRBD1. The J segment lost 7 bases and the V segment lost 8 bases, leaving 10 bases of the junction unmatched. The germline V gene encodes CDR1 MNHNY and CDR2 SVGAGI (reference sequence). This CDR3 has 13 amino acids.

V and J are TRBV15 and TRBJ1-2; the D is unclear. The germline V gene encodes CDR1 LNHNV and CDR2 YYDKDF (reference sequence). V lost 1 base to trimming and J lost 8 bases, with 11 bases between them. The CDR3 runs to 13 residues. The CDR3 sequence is CATSRVANTGYTF. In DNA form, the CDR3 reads TGTGCCACCAGCAGAGTAGCCAACACGGGCTACACCTTC.

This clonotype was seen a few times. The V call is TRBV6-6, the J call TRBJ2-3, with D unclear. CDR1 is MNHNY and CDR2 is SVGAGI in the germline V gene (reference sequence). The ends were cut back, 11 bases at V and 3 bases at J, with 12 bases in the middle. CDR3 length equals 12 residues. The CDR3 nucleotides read TGTGCCGCCACGGCGTCGACAGATACGCAGTATTTT. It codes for CAATASTDTQYF.

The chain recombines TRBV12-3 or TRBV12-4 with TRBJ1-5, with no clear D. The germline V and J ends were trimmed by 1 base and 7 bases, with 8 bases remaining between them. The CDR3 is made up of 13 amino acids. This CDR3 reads CASSLDREQPQHF. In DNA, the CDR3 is TGTGCCAGCAGTTTAGACCGTGAACAGCCCCAGCATTTT.

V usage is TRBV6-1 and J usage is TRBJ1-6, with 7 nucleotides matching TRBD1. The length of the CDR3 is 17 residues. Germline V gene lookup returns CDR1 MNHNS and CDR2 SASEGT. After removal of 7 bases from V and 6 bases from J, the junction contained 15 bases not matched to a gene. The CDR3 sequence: CASTYTRTGFVNSPLHF. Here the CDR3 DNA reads TGTGCCAGCACCTACACCAGGACAGGCTTCGTTAATTCACCCCTCCACTTT.

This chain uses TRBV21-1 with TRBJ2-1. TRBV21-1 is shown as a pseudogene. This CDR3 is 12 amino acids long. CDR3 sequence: CASRVYYSEQFF. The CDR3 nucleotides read TGTGCCAGCAGGGTCTATTACAGTGAGCAGTTCTTC.

Here the CDR3 reads CASSAGLRSYGYTF. For the CDR3, the DNA is TGTGCCAGCAGTGCCGGTTTAAGGAGCTATGGCTACACCTTC. V and J are TRBV6-5 and TRBJ1-2; no clear D. This CDR3 has 14 amino acids. CDR1 and CDR2 (germline): MNHEY, SVGAGI. V lost 5 bases, J lost 4 bases, and 14 bases lay in between.

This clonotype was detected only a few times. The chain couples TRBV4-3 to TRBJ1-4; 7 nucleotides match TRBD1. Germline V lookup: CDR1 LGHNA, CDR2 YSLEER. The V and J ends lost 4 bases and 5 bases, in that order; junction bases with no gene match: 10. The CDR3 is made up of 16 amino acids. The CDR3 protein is CASSRAPTGVNEKLFF. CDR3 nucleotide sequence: TGCGCCAGCAGCCGCGCCCCTACAGGGGTCAATGAAAAACTGTTTTTT.

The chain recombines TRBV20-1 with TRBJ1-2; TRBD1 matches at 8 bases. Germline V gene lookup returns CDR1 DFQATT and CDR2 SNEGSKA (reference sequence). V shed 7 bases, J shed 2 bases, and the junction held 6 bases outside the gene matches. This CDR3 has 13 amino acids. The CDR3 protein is CSGRDRINYGYTF. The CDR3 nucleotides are TGCAGTGGGAGGGACAGGATAAACTATGGCTACACCTTC.

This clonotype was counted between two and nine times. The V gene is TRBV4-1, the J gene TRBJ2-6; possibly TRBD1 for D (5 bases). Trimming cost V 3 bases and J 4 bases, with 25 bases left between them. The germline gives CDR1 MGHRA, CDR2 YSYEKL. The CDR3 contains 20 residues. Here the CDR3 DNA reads TGCGCCAGCAGCCATGAAGGGCCAGGGATGGCCTTCAGGGGGGCCAACGTCCTGACTTTC. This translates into CASSHEGPGMAFRGANVLTF.